A selection of T cell receptor beta chains follows, all from one sample in a study of cytomegalovirus exposure and HLA in healthy donors. The table came from immunoSEQ multiplex PCR; TCRdb's copy has only in-frame clones and leaves some out. The repertoire holds 150,000 or so clones, with roughly three quarters as singletons. The sample comprised PBMCs. The source of these receptors is a middle-aged woman in good health and CMV-seronegative. Each CDR3 is given with its conserved first and last residue. Each record gives: V gene, clone size, CDR3 protein. Not every row has a clone size; where given, it reads once, few, many or a size class.

TRBV28,NA,CASSGLPGMGINEQFF
TRBV4-2,NA,CASSQSAGPRESEKLFF
TRBV9,NA,CASSVGGAGRFTDTQYF
TRBV7-2,NA,CASSLNRNEKLFF
TRBV25-1,NA,CANSRQGRTEAFF
TRBV27,NA,CASSLTGGYEQYF
TRBV5-6,NA,CASNGGDGANVLTF
TRBV4-3,few,CASSQDIGSQETQYF
TRBV7-3,NA,CASSLKGLASNEQFF
TRBV5-1,NA,CASSLAGTGFGSPLHF
TRBV7-9,NA,CASSQRLAGGPGREDTQYF
TRBV7-2,NA,CASSQRRGGNIQYF
TRBV28,NA,CATGQGEKLFF
TRBV6-6,NA,CASRRGLNTEAFF
TRBV7-3,few,CASSVGGGRGNEQFF
TRBV7-9,few,CASSSSEETQYF
TRBV7-8,few,CASSPRGGLPFF
TRBV5-6,NA,CASSPDREYHEQYF
TRBV5-1,few,CASSLQIQETQYF
TRBV28,once,CASSNRDRGSNQPQHF
TRBV4-2,few,CASREKGRGTEAFF
TRBV7-2,NA,CASTPGSSGRDEQFF
TRBV6-6,NA,CASSSPAGGHTDTQYF
TRBV19,few,CASSSSSGQGATNQPQHF